Listed below are T cell receptor beta chains from one sample, sequenced in a study of CD8 T cells in ankylosing spondylitis. In TCRdb, the 5' RACE reads were re-called with MiXCR into one record per CDR3 protein. The data show about 420,000 distinct CDR3 sequences, approximately 20% seen once. Specimen: blood, either unsorted or a sorted T cell fraction (not recorded which). Receptors originate from a male donor with ankylosing spondylitis. Each CDR3 is given with its conserved first and last residue. A D gene is named only where the DNA matches it firmly. Size values are once, few and many counts, or a class for expanded clones, and some rows have none.

J: TRBJ2-7
D: TRBD1
V: TRBV10-2
size: -
DNA: TGCGCCACCAACGTAGACAGGGACTACGAGCAGTACTTC
CDR3: CATNVDRDYEQYF

J: TRBJ2-5
D: -
V: TRBV28
size: -
DNA: TGTGCCAGTAAGCTCGGAGTCCAAGAGACCCAGTACTTC
CDR3: CASKLGVQETQYF

J: TRBJ2-3
D: -
V: TRBV5-1
size: many
DNA: TGCGCCAGCAGCTTGGAAGGCGGCACAGATACGCAGTATTTT
CDR3: CASSLEGGTDTQYF

J: TRBJ2-7
D: -
V: TRBV27
size: once
DNA: TGTGCCAGCAGTCCCTCGGAAGGACCGCGCTTCTTTAGCTCCTACGAGCAGTACTTC
CDR3: CASSPSEGPRFFSSYEQYF

J: TRBJ2-5
D: TRBD2
V: TRBV12-3/TRBV12-4
size: few
DNA: TGTGCCAGCAGTTCCCGATGGCGGGAGCAAGAGACCCAGTACTTC
CDR3: CASSSRWREQETQYF

J: TRBJ1-5
D: TRBD1
V: TRBV20-1
size: -
DNA: TGCAGTGCTAGAGCGACAGGGTCCGGCAATCAGCCCCAGCATTTT
CDR3: CSARATGSGNQPQHF

J: TRBJ2-1
D: -
V: TRBV7-2
size: many
DNA: TGTGCCAGGACGTTGACTAACGGCCATGAGCAGTTCTTC
CDR3: CARTLTNGHEQFF

J: TRBJ2-7
D: -
V: TRBV20-1
size: -
DNA: TGCAGTGCTAGTGGACAGAGAGACGATTTGCAGTACTTC
CDR3: CSASGQRDDLQYF

J: TRBJ2-1
D: TRBD1
V: TRBV29-1
size: many
DNA: TGCAGCGCCGCGACACAGGGGGCAGGGGAGCAGTTCTTC
CDR3: CSAATQGAGEQFF

J: TRBJ1-3
D: -
V: TRBV6-5
size: few
DNA: TGTGCCAGCAGTTACAGGGATTTAGTACGCTCTGGAAACACCATATATTTT
CDR3: CASSYRDLVRSGNTIYF

J: TRBJ2-7
D: TRBD2
V: TRBV29-1
size: -
DNA: TGCAGCGCCGCCCGGACTAGCGCCTACGAGCAGTACTTC
CDR3: CSAARTSAYEQYF

J: TRBJ2-7
D: -
V: TRBV15
size: -
DNA: TGTGCCACCAGCAGAGCCCGGACACCGAGCGAGCAGTACTTC
CDR3: CATSRARTPSEQYF

J: TRBJ2-1
D: TRBD2
V: TRBV28
size: -
DNA: TGTGCCAGCAGTTTTCCGACTAGCGGGAGTCGGACTGAGCAGTTCTTC
CDR3: CASSFPTSGSRTEQFF

J: TRBJ2-7
D: -
V: TRBV18
size: -
DNA: TGTGCCAGCTCACCACAACCAACGCCGGTGCTGGACGAGCAGTACTTC
CDR3: CASSPQPTPVLDEQYF

J: TRBJ2-3
D: -
V: TRBV2
size: -
DNA: TGTGCCAGCAGCAGTGTCCCAGATACGCAGTATTTT
CDR3: CASSSVPDTQYF

J: TRBJ2-4
D: -
V: TRBV4-2
size: -
DNA: TGTGCCAGCAGCCAAGATCGGGGGACGCTAGCCAAAAACATTCAGTACTTC
CDR3: CASSQDRGTLAKNIQYF

J: TRBJ2-5
D: -
V: TRBV5-1
size: -
DNA: TGCGCCAGCGGCATTGAGCCCAAAGAGACCCAGTACTTC
CDR3: CASGIEPKETQYF

J: TRBJ2-7
D: TRBD2
V: TRBV28
size: -
DNA: TGTGCCAGCAAACTAGCGGGAGGGCCTGTACTTCACGAGCAGTACTTC
CDR3: CASKLAGGPVLHEQYF

J: TRBJ2-2
D: TRBD2
V: TRBV6-1
size: few
DNA: TGTGCCAGCAGGGGGGGGACTAGCGGCACCGGGGAGCTGTTTTTT
CDR3: CASRGGTSGTGELFF

J: TRBJ2-3
D: -
V: TRBV28
size: -
DNA: TGTGCCAGCAGTGCAAATAGCGGAAGCACAGATACGCAGTATTTT
CDR3: CASSANSGSTDTQYF

J: TRBJ2-1
D: -
V: TRBV6-5
size: -
DNA: TGTGCCAGCAGTTACCCCCTATCCGAGCAGTTCTTC
CDR3: CASSYPLSEQFF

J: TRBJ1-6
D: -
V: TRBV7-3
size: once
DNA: TGTGCCAGCAGCTTAGGGGCAGGGGCGGACTCACCCCTCCACTTT
CDR3: CASSLGAGADSPLHF

J: TRBJ2-5
D: TRBD1
V: TRBV5-1
size: -
DNA: TGCGCCAGCAGCTCACAGGGGGAAGAGACCCAGTACTTC
CDR3: CASSSQGEETQYF

J: TRBJ2-3
D: TRBD1
V: TRBV7-9
size: few
DNA: TGTGCCAGCAGCATAGGGTGGCAGGGGGCAGGAGATACGCAGTATTTT
CDR3: CASSIGWQGAGDTQYF